The 30 T cell receptor beta chains given below trace back to one sample, sequenced in a study of T cells in Graves' hyperthyroidism and ophthalmopathy. There were TCR beta CDR3 regions amplified from RNA transcripts. Primed by the HTBI set, a first-round RT-PCR was run on the TCR CDR3. One entry per CDR3 protein, called by TCRdb with MiXCR from the multiplex PCR reads. The sample yields 500,000 to 800,000 distinct CDR3 sequences, 14% seen once. The sequenced sample was blood. The receptor set was obtained from a woman in her forties or fifties with Graves' ophthalmopathy.

The table lists this clonotype with many counts. This sequence joins TRBV2 and TRBJ2-5, with 8 bases aligning to TRBD1. V trimming: 6 bases; J trimming: 2 bases; junction bases outside the gene matches: 8. Per germline, CDR1 SNHLY and CDR2 FYNNEI. This CDR3 region has 15 residues. The CDR3 is CASRATGQVQETQYF. In DNA, the CDR3 is TGTGCCAGCAGGGCCACGGGACAGGTACAAGAGACCCAGTACTTC.

Turning to this clonotype: This could be a read error, since a much larger clone is one nucleotide away. V usage is TRBV6-1 and J usage is TRBJ2-5, with unresolved D. Per germline, CDR1 MNHNS and CDR2 SASEGT. The CDR3 loop spans 14 amino acids. CDR3 amino acids: CASNVGPNQETKYF. In nucleotides, the CDR3 is TGTGCCAGCAATGTCGGACCCAACCAAGAGACCAAGTACTTC.

As concerns this clonotype: A much more abundant neighbour one base away suggests this may be a read error. This chain's CDR3 is CASSSGLAGICNEQFF. In DNA form, the CDR3 reads TGTGCCAGCAGCTCGGGACTAGCGGGGATCTGCAATGAGCAGTTCTTC. This chain uses TRBV7-9 with TRBJ2-1, with 13 bases lining up with TRBD2. The ends lost 4 bases at V and 6 bases at J; junction bases unmatched: 6. The germline CDR1 and CDR2 sequences are SEHNR and FQNEAQ (reference sequence). The CDR3 is 16 residues long.

This clonotype was picked up many times. The chain has TRBV28 and TRBJ1-2; D is possibly TRBD1 (5 bases). Per the germline V gene, CDR1 is MDHEN and CDR2 is SYDVKM. V was cut by 6 bases and J by 4 bases, with 15 bases left in between. The CDR3 runs 14 residues. This CDR3 reads CASRGDGQIYGYTF. CDR3 in DNA: TGTGCCAGCAGAGGGGACGGACAAATCTATGGCTACACCTTC.

The rearrangement links TRBV29-1 to TRBJ1-2, with D perhaps TRBD1 (5 bases). CDR1 is SQVTM, CDR2 ANQGSEA, per germline. Trimming stripped 6 bases from V and 12 bases from J, with 20 bases between. The CDR3 is 12 amino acids. CDR3 sequence reads: CSVERQRRIHTF. The CDR3 DNA sequence: TGCAGCGTCGAGAGACAGCGTCGGATCCACACCTTC.

This clonotype has at least ten counts. The CDR3 spells CASSFLRNTEAFF. The CDR3 DNA reads as TGTGCCAGCAGCTTTCTCAGGAACACTGAAGCTTTCTTT. The V gene is TRBV13, the J gene TRBJ1-1; no firm D call. The CDR3 length is 13 residues. Germline V gene sequence: CDR1 PRHDT, CDR2 FYEKMQ (reference sequence). V lost 3 bases and J lost 1, with 6 bases in between.

This clonotype was recorded at least ten times. The genes are TRBV29-1 and TRBJ2-5; TRBD1 is a possible D gene (6 bases). This CDR3 comprises 12 residues. With 4 bases removed from V and 5 bases from J, the gap between germline ends came to 11 bases. Germline V CDR1 and CDR2: SQVTM, ANQGSEA. The CDR3 region is CSVGDRHETQYF. The CDR3 DNA reads as TGCAGCGTTGGTGACAGGCACGAGACCCAGTACTTC.

This clonotype came up many times. The V gene is TRBV28, the J gene TRBJ2-2; D gene uncertain. Germline-derived CDR1 and CDR2 are MDHEN and SYDVKM. V was clipped by 5 bases and J by 4 bases, with 11 bases between them. This CDR3 contains 14 residues. The CDR3 DNA sequence: TGTGCCAGCAGTGCACTGGGGTCCACCGGGGAGCTGTTTTTT. It yields the protein CASSALGSTGELFF.

This clonotype was observed many times. This CDR3 reads CASSYRAGMNTEAFF. As DNA, the CDR3 is TGCGCCAGCAGTTATAGGGCGGGAATGAACACTGAAGCTTTCTTT. The V call is TRBV5-1, the J call TRBJ1-1; no clear D gene. The CDR3 length is 15 residues. The germline V and J ends were trimmed by 5 bases and 0 bases, with 14 bases remaining between them. CDR1 is SGHRS, CDR2 YFSETQ, per germline.

This clonotype was observed a few times. The chain uses TRBV7-9 and TRBJ2-3; 7 nucleotides agree with TRBD2. Germline V lookup: CDR1 SEHNR, CDR2 FQNEAQ (reference sequence). CDR3 length equals 16 residues. Unmatched junction bases numbered 8, after V lost 3 bases and J lost 2 bases. This CDR3 reads CASSFPAGQNTDTQYF. In DNA, the CDR3 is TGTGCCAGCAGCTTCCCAGCGGGGCAAAACACAGATACGCAGTATTTT.

The rearrangement links TRBV20-1 to TRBJ2-7, with 11 bases matching TRBD2. This CDR3 is 16 amino acids long. Germline loops: CDR1 DFQATT, CDR2 SNEGSKA (reference sequence). V trimming: 0 bases; J trimming: 9 bases; junction bases outside the gene matches: 13. The CDR3: CSARDKAGTSGRVQYF. DNA for the CDR3: TGCAGTGCTAGAGATAAGGCGGGCACTAGCGGGAGAGTGCAGTACTTC.

This clonotype was seen at least ten times. The V gene is TRBV5-1, the J gene TRBJ1-5; D is perhaps TRBD1 (6 bases). The V end was cut by 0 bases, the J end by 5 bases, with 21 bases between. There are 18 residues in the CDR3. The germline V gene encodes CDR1 SGHRS and CDR2 YFSETQ. CDR3 loop: CASSLVPSSTGAHQPQHF. CDR3 coding DNA: TGCGCCAGCAGCTTGGTCCCGAGCAGCACGGGGGCTCATCAGCCCCAGCATTTT.

The J gene is TRBJ2-5, the V gene TRBV20-1; D gene ambiguous. This CDR3 is 13 amino acids long. Germline loops: CDR1 DFQATT, CDR2 SNEGSKA (reference sequence). Trimming pared 2 bases from V and 2 bases from J, leaving 9 bases between. CDR3 amino acids: CSARLQTQETQYF. CDR3 nucleotides: TGCAGTGCTAGATTGCAGACGCAAGAGACCCAGTACTTC.

In its sample, this clonotype was seen many times. The V gene is TRBV28, the J gene TRBJ2-5, with unresolved D. Trimming shortened V by 7 bases and J by 2 bases, and 11 bases separated the two germline ends. Per the germline V gene, CDR1 is MDHEN and CDR2 is SYDVKM. The CDR3 is 13 residues long. The CDR3 spells CASIKADQETQYF. DNA for the CDR3: TGTGCCAGCATTAAGGCAGATCAAGAGACCCAGTACTTC.

This clonotype has a count of ten or more. V is TRBV20-1 and J is TRBJ1-4; 8 nucleotides match TRBD1. With V trimmed by 2 bases and J by 8 bases, 10 bases remained unmatched. Germline loops: CDR1 DFQATT, CDR2 SNEGSKA (reference sequence). The CDR3 contains 15 residues. CDR3 in DNA: TGCAGTGCTAGATCCGATCTGGACAGGGACGAAAAACTGTTTTTT. Translating gives CSARSDLDRDEKLFF.

This clonotype was observed at least ten times. The gene calls are TRBV7-2 and TRBJ2-7, with TRBD1 matching over 12 bases. V dropped 0 bases and J dropped 3; count of bases not matched to a gene: 6. This CDR3 has 17 residues. Germline V gene sequence: CDR1 SGHTA, CDR2 FQGNSA. The CDR3 protein is CASSLAGTGGRGYEQYF. The CDR3 DNA follows: TGTGCCAGCAGCTTAGCGGGGACAGGGGGCAGGGGCTACGAGCAGTACTTC.

In regard to this clonotype: A clone one base away is much larger, so this may be a read error. The genes are TRBV20-1 and TRBJ2-5; TRBD2 might be the D (6 bases). The CDR3 totals 13 residues. The germline CDR1 and CDR2 sequences are DFQATT and SNEGSKA (reference sequence). Trimming pared 6 bases from V and 9 bases from J, leaving 20 bases between. The CDR3 loop is CSAVDGGVEAQYF. CDR3 bases: TGCAGTGCGGTTGATGGAGGGGTTGAGGCCCAGTACTTC.

The table lists this clonotype with many counts. V usage is TRBV20-1 and J usage is TRBJ1-5, with D perhaps TRBD1 (5 bases). The ends were cut back, 1 base at V and 4 bases at J, with 8 bases in the middle. Germline V lookup: CDR1 DFQATT, CDR2 SNEGSKA (reference sequence). This CDR3 has 13 residues. CDR3 region: CSARATANQPQHF. CDR3 in DNA: TGCAGTGCTAGAGCGACAGCTAATCAGCCCCAGCATTTT.

The table lists this clonotype with many counts. The V gene is TRBV7-3, the J gene TRBJ2-3, with D possibly called TRBD1 or TRBD2 (6 bases each). Germline V gene sequence: CDR1 SGHTA, CDR2 FQGTGA. There are 15 residues in the CDR3. V was trimmed by 5 bases and J by 3 bases, leaving 15 bases between them. CDR3 residues: CASSPQGRFTDTQYF. DNA of the CDR3: TGTGCCAGCAGCCCGCAGGGGAGGTTTACAGATACGCAGTATTTT. Full variable domain (missing parts from reference TRBV7-3 and TRBJ2-3): GAGVSQTPSNKVTEKGKYVELRCDPISGHTALYWYRQSLGQGPEFLIYFQGTGAADDSGLPNDRFFAVRPEGSVSTLKIQRTERGDSAVYLCASSPQGRFTDTQYFGPGTRLTVL.

This clonotype was counted a few times. The CDR3 spells CASSPTWGQGVGYTF. The CDR3 DNA reads as TGTGCCAGCTCACCTACCTGGGGACAGGGGGTTGGCTACACCTTC. The rearrangement joins TRBV18 to TRBJ1-2; 11 bases are shared with TRBD1. Per the germline V gene, CDR1 is KGHSH and CDR2 is LQKENI. The V and J ends lost 3 bases and 7 bases, in that order; junction bases with no gene match: 7. This CDR3 comprises 15 residues.

This clonotype was observed at least ten times. The chain is built from TRBV28 and TRBJ2-1; no clear D. There are 15 residues in the CDR3. The germline gives CDR1 MDHEN, CDR2 SYDVKM. Trimming left V 5 bases short and J 3 bases short, with 14 bases between. CDR3 in DNA: TGTGCCAGCAGTCCCCCTTTCGGTCTCTACAATGAGCAGTTCTTC. The encoded protein is CASSPPFGLYNEQFF.

As for this clonotype: One end of the junction does not line up with germline, which may come from a read error. V usage is TRBV29-1 and J usage is TRBJ2-6; D not resolved. The CDR3 consists of 8 residues. Germline V gives CDR1 SQVTM, CDR2 ANQGSEA. The CDR3 nucleotides read TGCAGCGTTGAAGGTGGAGCTTTC. This encodes CSVEGGAF.

The chain recombines TRBV5-1 with TRBJ2-3; either TRBD1 or TRBD2 may fit D (5 bases each). This CDR3 region has 13 residues. Germline CDR1 SGHRS, CDR2 YFSETQ. V was clipped by 5 bases and J by 4 bases, with 11 bases between them. The CDR3 bases are TGCGCCAGCAGGAGGGGTTGGTCAGATACGCAGTATTTT. It specifies CASRRGWSDTQYF. Full variable domain (remainder filled in from reference TRBV5-1 and TRBJ2-3): KAGVTQTPRYLIKTRGQQVTLSCSPISGHRSVSWYQQTPGQGLQFLFEYFSETQRNKGNFPGRFSGRQFSNSRSEMNVSTLELGDSALYLCASRRGWSDTQYFGPGTRLTVL.

This clonotype was recorded many times. The chain links TRBV6-1 to TRBJ2-7, with D uncertain. V shed 1 base and J shed 8 bases, with 9 bases lying between them. The CDR3 extends over 12 amino acids. The germline V gene has CDR1 MNHNS and CDR2 SASEGT. The CDR3, as DNA: TGTGCCAGCAGTGAAGTTTTGGGGAAGCAGTACTTC. This translates into CASSEVLGKQYF.

This clonotype was counted at least ten times. The chain links TRBV6-7 to TRBJ1-2; D remains ambiguous. TRBV6-7 is recorded as an ORF, its role being uncertain. Trimming removed 6 bases from V and 5 bases from J, with 10 bases in between. The CDR3 spans 12 residues. CDR3 sequence reads: CASSCQEYGYTF. For the CDR3, the DNA is TGTGCCAGCAGCTGTCAGGAGTATGGCTACACCTTC.

This clonotype has a count of ten or more. The chain has TRBV7-6 and TRBJ2-7, with 8 positions matching TRBD2. The junction had 16 bases not matched to a gene; V was cut back by 5 bases and J by 4 bases. This CDR3 is 17 amino acids long. Germline CDR1 reads SGHVS; CDR2 reads FNYEAQ. CDR3: CASSQSSVPGGQYEQYF. CDR3 DNA sequence: TGTGCCAGCAGCCAATCTAGCGTACCGGGAGGGCAATACGAGCAGTACTTC.

This clonotype has at least ten counts. The V gene is TRBV5-1, the J gene TRBJ1-1; D is possibly TRBD1 (6 bases). V lost 0 bases and J lost 4, with 10 bases in between. CDR3 length equals 14 residues. The germline gives CDR1 SGHRS, CDR2 YFSETQ. CDR3 region: CASSLDRAGTEAFF. The CDR3 nucleotides are TGCGCCAGCAGCTTGGACAGGGCGGGCACTGAAGCTTTCTTT. The full variable domain, its missing parts supplied by reference TRBV5-1 and TRBJ1-1, is KAGVTQTPRYLIKTRGQQVTLSCSPISGHRSVSWYQQTPGQGLQFLFEYFSETQRNKGNFPGRFSGRQFSNSRSEMNVSTLELGDSALYLCASSLDRAGTEAFFGQGTRLTVV.

This clonotype was observed many times. J is TRBJ2-7 and V is TRBV29-1, with D maybe TRBD1 (5 bases). The CDR3 contains 13 residues. V was cut by 4 bases and J by 0 bases, with 10 bases left in between. Germline CDR1 and CDR2: SQVTM and ANQGSEA. The DNA of the CDR3 is TGCAGCGTTGCCAACAGGTCCTCCTACGAGCAGTACTTC. It encodes CSVANRSSYEQYF.

Many counts were recorded for this clonotype. The CDR3 DNA reads as TGCAGTGCTAGTCTTGTAGATGAGCAGTTCTTC. It yields the protein CSASLVDEQFF. The chain employs TRBV20-1 and TRBJ2-1; D gene unclear. In germline, CDR1 is DFQATT, CDR2 SNEGSKA (reference sequence). The length of the CDR3 is 11 residues. The V end lost 3 bases, the J end lost 8 bases, and 8 bases lay between the germline ends.

This CDR3 reads CSVGTGAFEQYF. CDR3 bases: TGCAGCGTTGGGACAGGGGCGTTCGAGCAGTACTTC. V is TRBV29-1 and J is TRBJ2-7; 9 nucleotides align to TRBD1. The trim removed 4 bases at V and 6 bases at J, leaving 4 bases unmatched. Germline V gene data show CDR1 as SQVTM and CDR2 as ANQGSEA. This CDR3 has 12 residues.